Sequencing of this T cell receptor beta chain was carried out in a study of vaccination and CD4 T cells after COVID-19. Study details: Convalescent patients were SARS-CoV-2 positive by nasal swab PCR; fewer than ten mild, one severe.

This CDR3 contains 14 residues. V was shortened by 7 bases and J by 1 base, with 10 bases between the two germline ends. The Oncomine TCR Beta short-read assay was applied to DNA of cultured CD4+ T cells. The template was genomic DNA from cultured CD4+ T cells. TCRdb passed the PCR reads through MiXCR, listing each CDR3 protein once. The table includes some 20,000 distinct CDR3 sequences, about 66% detected once. Treatment reported: 10-day PBMC culture with coronavirus spike peptide pools or control peptides (ViraFEST assay). Regarding this clonotype: Its antigen remains unidentified.

The source material was CD4+ T cells from blood, cultured in vitro. The receptor was isolated from a human donor who had recovered from COVID-19. V usage is TRBV12-3 or TRBV12-4 and J usage is TRBJ2-2; D not resolved. CDR3 region: CASTQKLNTGELFF. The CDR3 region has the DNA TGTGCCAGCACACAGAAACTGAACACCGGGGAGCTGTTTTTT.